Following are 27 T cell receptor beta chains from one sample sequenced in a study of blood T cell repertoires in COVID-19. Method: immunoSEQ multiplex PCR; TCRdb's copy keeps in-frame clones and lacks some. The profile shows 240,000 or so clones, roughly 80% of them singletons. Sequencing used peripheral blood. The receptors come from a woman aged 80 or older with acute or convalescent COVID-19.

The chain combines TRBV6-1 with TRBJ1-5; TRBD1 is a possible D gene (6 bases). The V gene's germline CDR1 is MNHNS and CDR2 SASEGT. Trimming took 2 bases from V and 7 from J, leaving 9 bases between them. CDR3 size: 13 residues. CDR3 coding DNA: TGTGCCAGCAGTGAAAGGGGGGGCCAGCCCCAGCATTTT. The encoded protein is CASSERGGQPQHF.

This chain uses TRBV10-3 with TRBJ2-7; unclear D gene. Germline V lookup: CDR1 ENHRY, CDR2 SYGVKD. Trimming shortened V by 6 bases and J by 6 bases, and 12 bases separated the two germline ends. The CDR3 runs to 12 residues. In nucleotides, the CDR3 is TGTGCCATCAGACTCCCATCGGGCGAGCAGTACTTC. Residues: CAIRLPSGEQYF.

V is TRBV14 and J is TRBJ1-2, with 7 positions matching TRBD1. After removal of 2 bases from V and 6 bases from J, the junction contained 12 bases not matched to a gene. The CDR3 runs to 16 residues. CDR1 and CDR2 from the germline V gene are SGHDN and FVKESK. The CDR3 region has the DNA TGTGCCAGCAGCCAATTGGGAGGAGGGGGGACAGATGGCTACACCTTC. It is translated as CASSQLGGGGTDGYTF.

This sequence joins TRBV19 and TRBJ1-5; the D gene is possibly TRBD1 (6 bases). The CDR3 loop spans 16 amino acids. CDR1 and CDR2 from the germline V gene are LNHDA and SQIVND (reference sequence). Trimming took off 4 bases at V and 10 bases at J, with 23 bases between the two ends. The CDR3: CASSTSQGTVGVPQHF. The CDR3 DNA is TGTGCCAGTAGTACGTCACAGGGCACGGTGGGAGTACCCCAGCATTTT.

V is TRBV7-3 and J is TRBJ2-5, with 7 bases lining up with TRBD2. The CDR3 has 16 amino acids. V lost 2 bases and J lost 5; bases outside the gene matches: 11. CDR1 SGHTA and CDR2 FQGTGA come from the germline V gene. The CDR3 loop reads CASSLGMGLAAETQYF. The DNA for the CDR3 is TGTGCCAGCAGCTTAGGTATGGGGCTAGCGGCTGAGACCCAGTACTTC.

The CDR3 loop is CASSPRTEANYGYTF. CDR3 sequence (DNA): TGTGCCAGCAGCCCTCGGACAGAAGCTAACTATGGCTACACCTTC. The rearrangement uses TRBV2 and TRBJ1-2; tentative D call: TRBD1 (6 bases). Between the trimmed V and J ends, which lost 6 bases and 0 bases, there was a span of 14 bases. The CDR3 spans 15 residues. In germline, CDR1 is SNHLY, CDR2 FYNNEI.

This clone was observed a handful of times. CDR3 bases: TGTGCCAGCAGCCACCCGACAGGGTTTAGTCCCTACGAGCAGTACTTC. Its translation: CASSHPTGFSPYEQYF. The chain employs TRBV3-1 (or the pseudogene TRBV3-2) and TRBJ2-7; 7 bases are a match to TRBD1. This CDR3 region has 16 residues. V gave up 3 bases and J gave up 2 bases; unmatched junction bases: 10. Germline V gives CDR1 LGHDT, CDR2 YNNKEL (reference sequence).

The chain joins TRBV6-5 to TRBJ1-1; perhaps TRBD1 as D (5 bases). The V end was cut by 6 bases, the J end by 1 base, with 6 bases between. This CDR3 is 12 amino acids long. Germline V gene sequence: CDR1 MNHEY, CDR2 SVGAGI. The CDR3 sequence: CASSGGNTEAFF. The CDR3 nucleotides read TGTGCCAGCAGCGGGGGGAACACTGAAGCTTTCTTT.

This clone appeared a few times. This chain connects TRBV7-9 to TRBJ1-2; D is unresolved. Germline CDR1 is SEHNR and CDR2 is FQNEAQ (reference sequence). Trimming removed 5 bases from V and 8 bases from J, with 18 bases in between. The CDR3 sequence is 14 residues long. CDR3 nucleotide sequence: TGTGCCAGCAGCCGCATGGCGGCATCGGGAGGCTACACCTTC. Amino acids: CASSRMAASGGYTF. The full variable domain, its missing parts supplied by reference TRBV7-9 and TRBJ1-2, is DTGVSQNPRHKITKRGQNVTFRCDPISEHNRLYWYRQTLGQGPEFLTYFQNEAQLEKSRLLSDRFSAERPKGSFSTLEIQRTEQGDSAMYLCASSRMAASGGYTFGSGTRLTVV.

This clone was detected many times. The chain joins TRBV2 to TRBJ1-5; D is uncertain. V was trimmed by 6 bases and J by 9 bases, leaving 12 bases between them. The CDR3 is 12 residues long. Germline V lookup: CDR1 SNHLY, CDR2 FYNNEI. CDR3 DNA: TGTGCCAGCAGAACTACGGATCGGCCCCAGCATTTT. Translated: CASRTTDRPQHF.

A few counts support this clone. The chain couples TRBV28 to TRBJ1-1, with 8 bases aligning to TRBD1. Germline trimming cut 9 bases from V and 7 bases from J; bases unmatched to any gene: 10. CDR1 and CDR2 from the germline V gene are MDHEN and SYDVKM. The CDR3 is 13 amino acids. The CDR3 region is CASIRDRRFEAFF. Written as DNA, the CDR3 is TGTGCCAGTATCCGGGACAGGAGGTTTGAAGCTTTCTTT.

V gene TRBV6-5 combines with J gene TRBJ2-2; tentative D call: TRBD1 (6 bases). V was trimmed by 8 bases and J by 5 bases, leaving 15 bases between them. Germline CDR1 MNHEY, CDR2 SVGAGI. There are 14 residues in the CDR3. In DNA form, the CDR3 reads TGTGCCAGCCAAGTTGTGGGGGCGACCGGGGAGCTGTTTTTT. Protein product: CASQVVGATGELFF.

V and J are TRBV18 and TRBJ2-5; TRBD1 might be the D (5 bases). This CDR3 is built from 14 residues. V lost 5 bases, J lost 3 bases, and 13 bases lay in between. In germline, CDR1 is KGHSH, CDR2 LQKENI. Here the CDR3 reads CASSRTGEEETQYF. The CDR3 DNA sequence: TGTGCCAGCTCAAGAACAGGCGAAGAAGAGACCCAGTACTTC.

The rearrangement links TRBV7-8 to TRBJ2-2; TRBD1 aligns across 8 bases. Trimming cost V 5 bases and J 2 bases; bases outside gene matches: 22. Germline V gives CDR1 SGHVS, CDR2 FQNEAQ. This CDR3 is 21 amino acids long. CDR3 protein: CASSNPQGRYRDRLNTGELFF. The DNA for the CDR3 is TGTGCCAGCAGCAACCCCCAAGGACGGTATAGGGACAGGCTAAACACCGGGGAGCTGTTTTTT.

J is TRBJ2-3 and V is TRBV19, with D possibly being TRBD2 (5 bases). The V gene's germline CDR1 is LNHDA and CDR2 SQIVND (reference sequence). The CDR3 has 13 amino acids. Trimming stripped 6 bases from V and 7 bases from J, with 14 bases between. DNA for the CDR3: TGTGCCAGTAGGGCGGGCCCTGGGTATACGCAGTATTTT. It is translated as CASRAGPGYTQYF.

This clone was detected once. The genes are TRBV5-1 and TRBJ2-6; D gene unclear. The length of the CDR3 is 14 residues. The germline CDR1 and CDR2 sequences are SGHRS and YFSETQ. Trimming left V 5 bases short and J 0 bases short, with 6 bases between. The CDR3 spells CASSNISGANVLTF. The CDR3 DNA follows: TGCGCCAGCAGTAACATCTCTGGGGCCAACGTCCTGACTTTC.

This clone has a handful of counts. The chain carries TRBV7-9 and TRBJ2-2, with TRBD1 matching over 11 bases. V gave up 4 bases and J gave up 6 bases; unmatched junction bases: 7. CDR1 SEHNR and CDR2 FQNEAQ come from the germline V gene (reference sequence). This CDR3 is built from 16 residues. This CDR3 reads CASSSSGTGGPGELFF. CDR3 nucleotide sequence: TGTGCCAGCAGCTCTTCCGGGACAGGGGGTCCCGGGGAGCTGTTTTTT.

This chain uses TRBV15 with TRBJ1-6, with 10 bases aligning to TRBD1. The CDR3 consists of 17 residues. Losses at the gene ends were 1 base for V and 7 bases for J; bases not matched to a gene: 7. CDR1 LNHNV and CDR2 YYDKDF come from the germline V gene (reference sequence). CDR3 nucleotide sequence: TGTGCCACCAGCAGAGGTGGGGCGGGACAGGGGAATTCACCCCTCCACTTT. Its translation is CATSRGGAGQGNSPLHF. Supplemented by reference TRBV15 and TRBJ1-6, the full variable domain reads DAMVIQNPRYQVTQFGKPVTLSCSQTLNHNVMYWYQQKSSQAPKLLFHYYDKDFNNEADTPDNFQSRRPNTSFCFLDIRSPGLGDTAMYLCATSRGGAGQGNSPLHFGNGTRLTVT.

V gene TRBV10-1 combines with J gene TRBJ1-4, with 9 bases identical to TRBD1. From germline, CDR1 is WNHNN and CDR2 SYGVQD (reference sequence). CDR3 length equals 14 residues. Trimming cost V 8 bases and J 8 bases; bases outside gene matches: 9. The CDR3 DNA follows: TGCGCCAGCCGCACCCGGGACAGGGCGGAAAAACTGTTTTTT. Its translation is CASRTRDRAEKLFF.

The V and J genes are TRBV19 and TRBJ2-7; TRBD2 matches at 7 bases. From germline, CDR1 is LNHDA and CDR2 SQIVND (reference sequence). This CDR3 contains 14 residues. The V segment lost 3 bases and the J segment 7 bases; nucleotides outside the gene matches: 9. CDR3 in DNA: TGTGCCAGTAGTATGGGAGGGAGCCCGGGAGAGCAGTACTTC. This sequence encodes CASSMGGSPGEQYF.

This chain connects TRBV3-1 (or the pseudogene TRBV3-2) to TRBJ2-2; 12 bases map to TRBD2. This CDR3 spans 15 amino acids. V lost 1 base and J lost 8; bases outside the gene matches: 2. Germline assignment: CDR1 LGHDT and CDR2 YNNKEL (reference sequence). The CDR3 is CASSQGTSGAGELFF. The CDR3 DNA reads as TGTGCCAGCAGCCAAGGGACTAGCGGGGCAGGGGAGCTGTTTTTT.

The chain has TRBV11-2 and TRBJ1-1; 8 bases fit TRBD1. V lost 5 bases and J lost 4; bases outside the gene matches: 9. CDR3 length: 15 residues. Germline V CDR1 and CDR2: SGHAT, FQNNGV. The chain's CDR3 is CASSPDRGLGTEAFF. In DNA, the CDR3 is TGTGCCAGCAGCCCCGACAGGGGATTGGGCACTGAAGCTTTCTTT.

The rearrangement links TRBV3-1 (or the pseudogene TRBV3-2) to TRBJ2-2; the D is unclear. The CDR3 extends over 14 amino acids. Germline CDR1 LGHDT, CDR2 YNNKEL (reference sequence). The ends were cut back, 4 bases at V and 7 bases at J, with 13 bases in the middle. CDR3: CASSLLGESGELFF. CDR3 DNA sequence: TGTGCCAGCAGCCTTCTTGGTGAGAGCGGGGAGCTGTTTTTT.

The J gene is TRBJ2-1, the V gene TRBV20-1, with a weak D call TRBD1 (5 bases). There are 12 residues in the CDR3. CDR1 and CDR2 from the germline V gene are DFQATT and SNEGSKA (reference sequence). Trimming left V 3 bases short and J 8 bases short, with 11 bases between. CDR3 nucleotide sequence: TGCAGTGCTAGTGGTAGGGGCTATGAGCAGTTCTTC. It encodes CSASGRGYEQFF.

The chain recombines TRBV7-3 with TRBJ2-1; no clear D gene. CDR1 and CDR2 (germline): SGHTA, FQGTGA. Between the trimmed V and J ends, which lost 0 bases and 9 bases, there was a span of 9 bases. The CDR3 is 13 amino acids. The CDR3 here is CASSLTESAEQFF. CDR3 DNA: TGTGCCAGCAGCTTAACGGAGTCGGCTGAGCAGTTCTTC.

This chain links TRBV3-1 (or the pseudogene TRBV3-2) with TRBJ1-5, with D uncertain. V shed 0 bases and J shed 13 bases, with 16 bases lying between them. Germline loops: CDR1 LGHDT, CDR2 YNNKEL (reference sequence). There are 14 residues in the CDR3. CDR3: CASSQDPKSISQHF. The CDR3 nucleotides are TGTGCCAGCAGCCAAGATCCCAAGAGCATTTCGCAGCATTTT.

Written as DNA, the CDR3 is TGTGCCAGCAGAAGGGGGACGGGCGTGGAGACCCAGTACTTC. The encoded protein is CASRRGTGVETQYF. The chain combines TRBV6-5 with TRBJ2-5; a weak D match, TRBD1 (6 bases). The V end lost 6 bases, the J end lost 5 bases, and 16 bases lay between the germline ends. The CDR3 length is 14 residues. Germline CDR1 and CDR2: MNHEY and SVGAGI.